The next 29 T cell receptor beta chains were all read from a single sample in a study of early T cells in non-severe SARS-CoV-2 infection. TCRdb processed the 5' RACE reads anew with MiXCR; each CDR3 protein has one entry. In the table there are about 70,000 distinct CDR3 sequences, more than 8% of which are singletons. Here the sequenced sample was whole blood, taken at baseline. The receptors derive from an adult who was a healthcare worker with PCR-confirmed SARS-CoV-2 infection or an uninfected control (not recorded which).

The chain recombines TRBV18 with TRBJ1-2; 8 bases agree with TRBD1. The CDR3 loop spans 13 amino acids. The junction had 1 base not matched to a gene; V was cut back by 3 bases and J by 4 bases. The germline gives CDR1 KGHSH, CDR2 LQKENI. The CDR3 loop is CASSPGQAYGYTF. The CDR3 bases are TGTGCCAGCTCACCGGGACAGGCCTATGGCTACACCTTC.

The table lists this clonotype with many counts. The V gene is TRBV5-6, the J gene TRBJ2-3; 12 nucleotides align to TRBD1. Germline lookup yields CDR1 SGHDT and CDR2 YYEEEE. The V and J ends lost 3 bases and 4 bases, in that order; junction bases with no gene match: 3. This CDR3 has 15 residues. DNA for the CDR3: TGTGCCAGCAGCTGGGGACAGGGGGCCGCAGATACGCAGTATTTT. Amino acid sequence: CASSWGQGAADTQYF.

The chain carries TRBV5-4 and TRBJ2-3, with a tentative D call TRBD2 (5 bases). The V gene's germline CDR1 is SGHNT and CDR2 YYREEE (reference sequence). The CDR3 contains 16 residues. Trimming took off 3 bases at V and 0 bases at J, with 14 bases between the two ends. The CDR3 reads CASSSPVSGSTDTQYF. As DNA, the CDR3 is TGTGCCAGCAGCTCCCCCGTAAGCGGCAGCACAGATACGCAGTATTTT. Looking up the rest from reference TRBV5-4 and TRBJ2-3 gives the full variable domain: ETGVTQSPTHLIKTRGQQVTLRCSSQSGHNTVSWYQQALGQGPQFIFQYYREEENGRGNFPPRFSGLQFPNYSSELNVNALELDDSALYLCASSSPVSGSTDTQYFGPGTRLTVL.

The J gene is TRBJ2-1, the V gene TRBV29-1; D gene uncertain. Germline CDR1 SQVTM, CDR2 ANQGSEA. This CDR3 is built from 10 residues. Deletions cut 7 bases from V and 10 bases from J, with 11 bases between. The CDR3, as DNA: TGCAGCGCCGGCGACTTAGAGCAGTTCTTC. This encodes CSAGDLEQFF.

The chain is built from TRBV7-9 and TRBJ1-1; 9 positions match TRBD1. The CDR3 covers 14 residues. V shed 3 bases, J shed 13 bases, and the junction held 12 bases outside the gene matches. Germline V gives CDR1 SEHNR, CDR2 FQNEAQ (reference sequence). The CDR3 here is CASSFTGGSTDVFF. DNA of the CDR3: TGTGCCAGCAGCTTTACAGGGGGCAGTACCGATGTTTTCTTT.

In this sample, this clonotype turned up a few times. The V gene is TRBV20-1, the J gene TRBJ1-1; tentative D call: TRBD1 (6 bases). Germline V CDR1 and CDR2: DFQATT, SNEGSKA (reference sequence). V was trimmed by 6 bases and J by 8 bases, leaving 16 bases between them. This CDR3 has 12 residues. The CDR3 DNA reads as TGCAGTGCCGTGGGACAAGTGGCAGAAGCTTTCTTT. Residues: CSAVGQVAEAFF.

This clonotype was seen a few times. The junction departs from germline at one end; a sequencing error may be responsible. V usage is TRBV28 and J usage is TRBJ1-1; perhaps TRBD1 as D (5 bases). Germline lookup yields CDR1 MDHEN and CDR2 SYDVKM. This CDR3 has 14 amino acids. CDR3 coding DNA: TGTGCCAGCAGACCAGGGACGGTGAATACTGAAGCTTTCTTT. It specifies CASRPGTVNTEAFF.

The sample holds many counts of this clonotype. The CDR3 nucleotides are TGTGCCAGCAGCGACGGGACAGGGGGCGAGCAGTACTTC. Translated: CASSDGTGGEQYF. The chain is built from TRBV7-8 and TRBJ2-7, with 11 bases fitting TRBD1. There are 13 residues in the CDR3. Germline loops: CDR1 SGHVS, CDR2 FQNEAQ. The V segment lost 5 bases and the J segment 6 bases; nucleotides outside the gene matches: 3.

V and J are TRBV7-2 and TRBJ2-1, with no clear D. The germline CDR1 and CDR2 sequences are SGHTA and FQGNSA. Trimming cost V 5 bases and J 10 bases, with 9 bases left between them. The CDR3 covers 11 residues. The CDR3 DNA reads TGTGCCAGCAGCCCCACTTTAGAGCAGTTCTTC. Protein sequence: CASSPTLEQFF.

This clonotype occurred a few times. The chain recombines TRBV4-3 with TRBJ2-1; unclear D gene. V shed 0 bases and J shed 6 bases, with 9 bases lying between them. The CDR3 covers 14 residues. The germline V gene encodes CDR1 LGHNA and CDR2 YSLEER. The CDR3 spells CASSQEISSNEQFF. CDR3 nucleotides: TGCGCCAGCAGCCAAGAAATTAGCAGCAATGAGCAGTTCTTC.

The sample holds many counts of this clonotype. The V call is TRBV5-8, the J call TRBJ2-5, with 11 bases that match TRBD1. This CDR3 region has 16 residues. V shed 4 bases and J 7 bases; nucleotides not matched to a gene: 12. Looked up from germline, CDR1 is SGHTS and CDR2 is YDEGEE. The CDR3 nucleotides are TGTGCCAGCAGCCTGAGGACAGGGGGCGTCAAGAGGACCCAGTACTTC. The encoded protein is CASSLRTGGVKRTQYF.

This clonotype showed up just once. In DNA form, the CDR3 reads TGTGCCAGCCGGGACAAGAACACTGAAGCTTTCTTT. As protein: CASRDKNTEAFF. The chain has TRBV6-2 or TRBV6-3 and TRBJ1-1, with D perhaps TRBD1 (6 bases). Germline V gives CDR1 MNHEY, CDR2 SVGEGT. V was pared by 8 bases and J by 1 base, with 8 bases between. There are 12 residues in the CDR3.

This clonotype was detected ten times or more. V usage is TRBV7-3 and J usage is TRBJ2-5; TRBD1 agrees at 11 bases. The ends lost 4 bases at V and 3 bases at J; junction bases unmatched: 10. The CDR3 loop spans 17 amino acids. Germline V gene data show CDR1 as SGHTA and CDR2 as FQGTGA. CDR3 DNA sequence: TGTGCCAGCAGCTCAACCCCCGGACAGGGGGCTAAAGAGACCCAGTACTTC. Its translation is CASSSTPGQGAKETQYF.

This clonotype was counted many times. V gene TRBV4-3 combines with J gene TRBJ1-2, with a weak D call TRBD1 (5 bases). CDR3 length: 14 amino acids. V lost 2 bases, J lost 8 bases, and 15 bases lay in between. Germline-derived CDR1 and CDR2 are LGHNA and YSLEER. CDR3 nucleotide sequence: TGCGCCAGCAGCCAAAAGGCCGACAGTTTGGGCTACACCTTC. It is translated as CASSQKADSLGYTF.

The chain uses TRBV11-2 and TRBJ1-6, with TRBD1 as a possible D gene (5 bases). V was pared by 1 base and J by 10 bases, with 14 bases between. CDR1 SGHAT and CDR2 FQNNGV come from the germline V gene. The CDR3 sequence is 15 residues long. CDR3 region: CASSLVAGGFSPLHF. The CDR3, as DNA: TGTGCCAGCAGCTTAGTAGCCGGGGGATTCTCACCCCTCCACTTT. Variable domain in full (rest from reference TRBV11-2 and TRBJ1-6): EAGVAQSPRYKIIEKRQSVAFWCNPISGHATLYWYQQILGQGPKLLIQFQNNGVVDDSQLPKDRFSAERLKGVDSTLKIQPAKLEDSAVYLCASSLVAGGFSPLHFGNGTRLTVT.

This clonotype was seen ten or more times. The genes are TRBV20-1 and TRBJ1-1; no reliable D call. The CDR3 contains 14 residues. The germline V gene has CDR1 DFQATT and CDR2 SNEGSKA (reference sequence). V lost 4 bases, J lost 2 bases, and 14 bases lay in between. CDR3 bases: TGCAGTGCTACGTCGGGAACTAGAAACACTGAAGCTTTCTTT. As protein: CSATSGTRNTEAFF.

The rearrangement links TRBV20-1 to TRBJ2-7, with a possible D match to TRBD2 (5 bases). The CDR3 spans 12 residues. Trimming removed 1 base from V and 4 bases from J, with 8 bases in between. Per germline, CDR1 DFQATT and CDR2 SNEGSKA (reference sequence). CDR3 nucleotide sequence: TGCAGTGCTAGAGTAGCGTCTTACGAGCAGTACTTC. Translation gives CSARVASYEQYF.

This clonotype was detected many times. The CDR3 bases are TGTGCCAGCAGCTTAGTGCATGACCCGGGACAGAGAAATGAAAAACTGTTTTTT. It yields the protein CASSLVHDPGQRNEKLFF. This sequence joins TRBV11-3 and TRBJ1-4, with 7 bases identical to TRBD1. The CDR3 is made up of 18 amino acids. CDR1 and CDR2 (germline): SGHNT, YENEEA. The junction had 13 bases not matched to a gene; V was cut back by 1 base and J by 5 bases.

This clonotype was seen more than once but under ten times. This sequence joins TRBV7-2 and TRBJ1-6; 10 nucleotides align to TRBD1. V lost 5 bases and J lost 4; bases outside the gene matches: 5. The CDR3 is 16 residues long. The germline V gene encodes CDR1 SGHTA and CDR2 FQGNSA. The CDR3 DNA reads TGTGCCAGCAGCCCCCGGGACAGGGGATATAATTCACCCCTCCACTTT. Translated: CASSPRDRGYNSPLHF.

The chain joins TRBV20-1 to TRBJ2-7; no definite D call. The CDR3 loop spans 10 amino acids. V lost 4 bases and J lost 6, with 7 bases in between. In germline, CDR1 is DFQATT, CDR2 SNEGSKA (reference sequence). The CDR3 loop reads CSATLGEQYF. CDR3 DNA: TGCAGTGCTACACTCGGCGAGCAGTACTTC.

This chain links TRBV12-5 with TRBJ2-1, with 8 bases that match TRBD2. The V and J ends lost 4 bases and 7 bases, in that order; junction bases with no gene match: 6. Germline V lookup: CDR1 LGHNT, CDR2 FRNRAP. The CDR3 is 14 residues long. This CDR3 is CASGSSGGLNEQFF. CDR3 coding DNA: TGTGCTAGTGGTTCCAGCGGGGGCCTTAATGAGCAGTTCTTC.

In this sample, this clonotype turned up a few times. The chain uses TRBV5-5 and TRBJ2-1; maybe TRBD1 (6 bases). Germline V lookup: CDR1 SGHKS, CDR2 YYEKEE (reference sequence). V dropped 0 bases and J dropped 6 bases, with 13 bases sitting between them. The CDR3 covers 15 residues. This chain's CDR3 is CASSLDWDKTNEQFF. The CDR3 DNA is TGTGCCAGCAGCTTGGATTGGGACAAGACCAATGAGCAGTTCTTC.

This clonotype was seen more than once but under ten times. The rearrangement uses TRBV5-1 and TRBJ1-2; D may be TRBD1 (5 bases). Trimming took off 2 bases at V and 6 bases at J, with 14 bases between the two ends. This CDR3 contains 14 residues. In germline, CDR1 is SGHRS, CDR2 YFSETQ. CDR3: CASSFGTGIHGYTF. CDR3 bases: TGCGCCAGCAGCTTTGGGACGGGAATTCATGGCTACACCTTC.

This clonotype was observed a handful of times. One base away lies a much larger clone, so this may be a sequencing read error. The chain carries TRBV20-1 and TRBJ2-7, with a weak D call TRBD1 (6 bases). Germline V gene data show CDR1 as DFQATT and CDR2 as SNEGSKA (reference sequence). The ends were cut back, 3 bases at V and 4 bases at J, with 16 bases in the middle. This CDR3 region has 14 residues. The CDR3 DNA reads TGCAGTGCTAGTGTCCCTCAGGGGAAATACGAGCAGTACTTC. It specifies CSASVPQGKYEQYF.

This clonotype has only a few counts. The genes are TRBV5-1 and TRBJ2-2; D is ambiguous. The germline gives CDR1 SGHRS, CDR2 YFSETQ. The germline V and J ends were trimmed by 1 base and 0 bases, with 7 bases remaining between them. The CDR3 covers 15 residues. The CDR3 DNA reads as TGCGCCAGCAGCTTGTTCGCGACGAACACCGGGGAGCTGTTTTTT. Its translation: CASSLFATNTGELFF.

There are many counts of this clonotype. The rearrangement uses TRBV6-1 and TRBJ1-2; TRBD1 matches 7 bases. Per the germline V gene, CDR1 is MNHNS and CDR2 is SASEGT. The CDR3 loop spans 15 amino acids. The junction had 10 bases not matched to a gene; V was cut back by 5 bases and J by 4 bases. The CDR3 spells CASSLSSGGSYGYTF. DNA for the CDR3: TGTGCCAGCAGTCTTTCTTCAGGGGGTTCCTATGGCTACACCTTC.

This clonotype came up a few times. The chain employs TRBV28 and TRBJ1-1; the D gene is possibly TRBD1 (5 bases). The germline V and J ends were trimmed by 2 bases and 5 bases, with 12 bases remaining between them. This CDR3 contains 14 residues. The V gene's germline CDR1 is MDHEN and CDR2 SYDVKM. CDR3 sequence (DNA): TGTGCCAGCAGTTTACGAATGGGGGTGACTGAAGCTTTCTTT. Amino acids: CASSLRMGVTEAFF.

The CDR3 DNA follows: TGTGCCAGCGGGGGGCGTAAAGAGACCCAGTACTTC. This translates into CASGGRKETQYF. The chain couples TRBV27 to TRBJ2-5, with D perhaps being TRBD1 or TRBD2 (6 bases each). Deletions cut 8 bases from V and 3 bases from J, with 10 bases between. The length of the CDR3 is 12 residues. Looked up from germline, CDR1 is MNHEY and CDR2 is SMNVEV (reference sequence).

V gene TRBV4-1 combines with J gene TRBJ2-1; 7 nucleotides align to TRBD1. This CDR3 contains 15 residues. Germline values: CDR1 MGHRA, CDR2 YSYEKL. V gave up 0 bases and J gave up 9 bases; unmatched junction bases: 8. The CDR3 nucleotides are TGCGCCAGCAGCCAAGAGTTTGACAGGGTTAGTGAGCAGTTCTTC. Protein product: CASSQEFDRVSEQFF.